This TCR beta chain was identified during a study of blood T cell repertoires in COVID-19. Study details: T cells, B-cell-depleted T cells, or PBMCs provided the cDNA or gDNA that served as material.

How the authors handled the data: Reference gene primer amplification gave estimated nucleated cell counts. Assay used: immunoSEQ multiplex PCR; TCRdb lists only in-frame clones, some missing. V and J calls plus clone size are reproduced from that table; the DNA served to infer D and trimming. The top ten hold 1.9% of the sample, which has some 82,000 clones, 91% seen once. This CDR3 contains 19 residues. The germline V gene has CDR1 SGDLS and CDR2 YYNGEE. The V segment lost 4 bases and the J segment 5 bases; nucleotides outside the gene matches: 20. The sequenced sample was peripheral blood. This clonotype was sampled from a woman in her forties or fifties in a cohort sampled during active COVID-19. V and J are TRBV9 and TRBJ2-3; 9 nucleotides agree with TRBD2. Here the CDR3 reads CASSHGGFLAGGRGDTQYF. The CDR3 coding sequence is TGTGCCAGCAGCCACGGAGGATTTCTGGCGGGAGGGCGGGGAGATACGCAGTATTTT.